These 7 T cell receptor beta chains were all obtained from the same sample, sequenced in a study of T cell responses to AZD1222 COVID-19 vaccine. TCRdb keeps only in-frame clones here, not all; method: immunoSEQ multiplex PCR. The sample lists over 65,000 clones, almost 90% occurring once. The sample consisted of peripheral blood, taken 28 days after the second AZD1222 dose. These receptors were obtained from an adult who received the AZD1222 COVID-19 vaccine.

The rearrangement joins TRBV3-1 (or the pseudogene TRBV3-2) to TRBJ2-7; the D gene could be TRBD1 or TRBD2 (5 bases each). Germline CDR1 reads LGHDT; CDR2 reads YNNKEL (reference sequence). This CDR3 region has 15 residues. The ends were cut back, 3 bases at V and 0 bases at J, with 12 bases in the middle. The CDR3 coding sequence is TGTGCCAGCAGCCAGAGGGGCCTATTCTCCTACGAGCAGTACTTC. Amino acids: CASSQRGLFSYEQYF.

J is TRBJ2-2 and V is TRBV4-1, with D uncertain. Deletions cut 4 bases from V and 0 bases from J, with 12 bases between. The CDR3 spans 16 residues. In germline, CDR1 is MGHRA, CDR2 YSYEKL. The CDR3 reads CASSRTPVANTGELFF. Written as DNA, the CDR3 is TGCGCCAGCAGCCGCACTCCGGTGGCGAACACCGGGGAGCTGTTTTTT.

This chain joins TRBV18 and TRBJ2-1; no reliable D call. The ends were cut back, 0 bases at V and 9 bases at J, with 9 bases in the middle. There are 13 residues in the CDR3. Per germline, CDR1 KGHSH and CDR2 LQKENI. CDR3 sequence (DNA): TGTGCCAGCTCACCACCGTCGACCGGTGAGCAGTTCTTC. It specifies CASSPPSTGEQFF.

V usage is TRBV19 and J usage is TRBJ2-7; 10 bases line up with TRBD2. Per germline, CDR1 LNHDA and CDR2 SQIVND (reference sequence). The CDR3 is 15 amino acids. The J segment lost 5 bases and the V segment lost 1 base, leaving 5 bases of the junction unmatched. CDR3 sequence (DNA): TGTGCCAGTAGTATAGTGTCTAGCGGGAGCCACGAGCAGTACTTC. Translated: CASSIVSSGSHEQYF.

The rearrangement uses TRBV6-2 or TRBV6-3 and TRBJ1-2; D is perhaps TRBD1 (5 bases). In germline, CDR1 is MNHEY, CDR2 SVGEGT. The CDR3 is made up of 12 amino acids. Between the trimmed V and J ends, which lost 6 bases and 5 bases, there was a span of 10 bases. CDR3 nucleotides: TGTGCCAGCAGCCCCGGGGGATATGGCTACACCTTC. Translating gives CASSPGGYGYTF.

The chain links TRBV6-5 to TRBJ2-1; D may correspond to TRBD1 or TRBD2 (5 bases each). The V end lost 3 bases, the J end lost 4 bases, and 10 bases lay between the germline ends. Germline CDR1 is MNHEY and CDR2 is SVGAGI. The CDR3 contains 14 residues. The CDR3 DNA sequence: TGTGCCAGCAGTTATAGGGACGTATACAATGAGCAGTTCTTC. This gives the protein CASSYRDVYNEQFF.

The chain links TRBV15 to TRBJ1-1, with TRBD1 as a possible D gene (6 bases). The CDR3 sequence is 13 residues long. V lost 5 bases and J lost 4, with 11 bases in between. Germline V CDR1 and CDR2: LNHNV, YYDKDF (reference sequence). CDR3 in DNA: TGTGCCACCAGCGAGGGGGGGGGCACTGAAGCTTTCTTT. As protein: CATSEGGGTEAFF.